This TCR beta chain appears in the sequencing data of a study of blood T cells in healthy people across ages. The study, taken as a whole, reports: Comparison with aged donors showed that long-lived donors had more naive CD4+ cells and higher diversity.

Samples had at least 6.5 million PBMCs isolated from them. Trimming stripped 1 base from V and 6 bases from J, with 13 bases between. CDR1 SGHTA and CDR2 FQGNSA come from the germline V gene. This CDR3 has 14 amino acids. A word on this clonotype: Its antigen remains unknown.

A second PCR of roughly 7 to 11 cycles used a sample-barcoded 5' primer and a J-beta primer mix. Every individual sample yielded 2.5 million or more paired-end reads (each containing CDR3). Via MiXCR, TCRdb re-called the 5' RACE reads, giving one row per CDR3 protein. This repertoire shows about 830,000 distinct CDR3 sequences, under 80% found once; its top ten account for 25% to 30%. This TCR came from a man between 25 and 39 years old in good health. The sample was blood. The chain joins TRBV7-2 to TRBJ2-7; D gene ambiguous. This CDR3 is CASSLERVTCEQYF. CDR3 DNA sequence: TGTGCCAGCAGCTTAGAACGGGTTACCTGCGAGCAGTACTTC.